The rows below give T cell receptor beta chains drawn from one sample of a study of liver allograft versus peripheral blood T cells. MiXCR was run by TCRdb on the reads, yielding one entry per CDR3 protein. The sample yields fewer than 11,000 distinct CDR3 sequences, about 19% seen once. The receptor set was obtained from a human patient who had a liver transplant. A share of the T cells may be of graft donor origin. CDR3s include the opening cysteine and the closing phenylalanine or tryptophan. The D gene is left open where the match is weak. Clone size is given for some rows only: seen once, a few or many times, or a class if the clone is expanded.

v_call,j_call,clone_size,d_call,cdr3_nt,cdr3_aa
TRBV18,TRBJ2-1,medium-sized,TRBD2,TGTGCCAGCTCACCACCCGGGACTAGCGGGAGTGTCAATGAGCAGTTCTTC,CASSPPGTSGSVNEQFF
TRBV7-3,TRBJ1-3,few,.,TGTGCCAGCAGCCCACCGGACACGGACTCTGGAAACACCATATATTTT,CASSPPDTDSGNTIYF
TRBV19,TRBJ1-1,medium-sized,.,TGTGCCAGTAGTTTATATCCGGGGGGGATGAACACTGAAGCTTTCTTT,CASSLYPGGMNTEAFF
TRBV29-1,TRBJ2-5,medium-sized,.,TGCAGCGTTGAACAGGGGACAGAGACCCAGTACTTC,CSVEQGTETQYF
TRBV18,TRBJ1-6,medium-sized,.,TGTGCCAGCTCAGGACCTTCGGACGCTCATAATTCACCCCTCCACTTT,CASSGPSDAHNSPLHF
TRBV30,TRBJ2-2,many,.,TGTGCCTGGAGGGAAGCCCGATCCTCGAACACCGGGGAGCTGTTTTTT,CAWREARSSNTGELFF
TRBV6-5,TRBJ1-1,few,.,TGTGCCAGCAGTCTAAAACTCGAGGGGACTGAAGCTTTCTTT,CASSLKLEGTEAFF
TRBV6-5,TRBJ1-2,medium-sized,TRBD1,TGTGCCAGCAGTGACACAGGGGGCTGGTTTGGCTACACCTTC,CASSDTGGWFGYTF
TRBV7-9,TRBJ2-2,few,TRBD1,TGTGCCAGCAGCTTGGGACAGGGGACCGCCGGGGAGCTGTTTTTT,CASSLGQGTAGELFF
TRBV24-1,TRBJ2-2,medium-sized,.,TGTGCCACCAGTCCCTCGGGTAACTGGGACGGGGAGCTGTTTTTT,CATSPSGNWDGELFF
TRBV29-1,TRBJ2-7,many,.,TGCAGCGTTGAGTCCCAGTCCTACGAGCAGTACTTC,CSVESQSYEQYF
TRBV5-6,TRBJ2-5,few,TRBD1,TGTGCCAGCATGCCTAATATAGGGGGCCGTGAGACCCAGTACTTC,CASMPNIGGRETQYF
TRBV18,TRBJ1-4,medium-sized,TRBD1,TGTGCCAGCTCACCGGGACAGGATGAAAAACTGTTTTTT,CASSPGQDEKLFF
TRBV30,TRBJ1-2,medium-sized,TRBD1,TGTGCCTGGAGTGGGGGGGCTGGACAGGCGAAGACCTTCTATGGCTACACCTTC,CAWSGGAGQAKTFYGYTF
TRBV11-2,TRBJ2-1,.,.,TGTGCCAGCAGCTTAGGTGGCAGGGGTAGTGATGAGCAGTTCTTC,CASSLGGRGSDEQFF
TRBV19,TRBJ2-7,.,TRBD1,TGTGCCAGTAGATCCCTTTACAGGGGCGGCGAGCAGTACTTC,CASRSLYRGGEQYF
TRBV30,TRBJ2-7,.,TRBD1,TGTGCCTGGGGACAGGGGGCACCCGAGCAGTACTTC,CAWGQGAPEQYF
TRBV10-3,TRBJ2-1,many,.,TGTGCCTCGACACTCGACGGTAATGAGCAGTTCTTC,CASTLDGNEQFF
TRBV6-1,TRBJ2-1,medium-sized,.,TGTGCCAGCAGTAGGGACGGGAATTCCTACAATGAGCAGTTCTTC,CASSRDGNSYNEQFF
TRBV27,TRBJ2-7,many,.,TGTGCCAGCAGTCCGATGCCCAGGGACCGCTCCTACGAGCAGTACTTC,CASSPMPRDRSYEQYF
TRBV27,TRBJ1-1,few,.,TGTGCCAGCAGCTGGCGGGGTGGAGGAAACACTGAAGCTTTCTTT,CASSWRGGGNTEAFF
TRBV6-2/TRBV6-3,TRBJ2-7,few,TRBD1,TGTGCCAGCAGAGGGACAGGGGGCGAAGAAGAGCAGTACTTC,CASRGTGGEEEQYF
TRBV19,TRBJ1-5,.,TRBD1,TGTGCCAGTAGTTCGACAGGGAGCAATCAGCCCCAGCATTTT,CASSSTGSNQPQHF
TRBV19,TRBJ2-7,few,.,TGTGCCAGTAGCCCTACGACCCTACGCGAGCAGTACTTC,CASSPTTLREQYF
TRBV20-1,TRBJ2-7,.,TRBD1,TGCAGTGCTCAGAAACAGGGGGCGCGAGAGCAGTACTTC,CSAQKQGAREQYF
TRBV6-5,TRBJ2-2,medium-sized,.,TGTGCCAGCAGTTACGGCGTGGACACCGGGGAGCTGTTTTTT,CASSYGVDTGELFF
TRBV5-4,TRBJ1-1,few,.,TGTGCCAGCAGCCTGGACAAGAACACTGAAGCTTTCTTT,CASSLDKNTEAFF
TRBV24-1,TRBJ1-1,medium-sized,.,TGTGCCACCAGTGATCCGGGCCAGGATCCCCCTGAAGCTTTCTTT,CATSDPGQDPPEAFF
TRBV24-1,TRBJ2-5,medium-sized,.,TGTGCCACCAGTGACAACGGACAGCAAGAGACCCAGTACTTC,CATSDNGQQETQYF
TRBV6-1,TRBJ2-3,medium-sized,TRBD2,TGTGCCAGCAGTGGGGGGGGACCACGGACAGATACGCAGTATTTT,CASSGGGPRTDTQYF
TRBV6-5,TRBJ2-3,large,TRBD1,TGTGCCAGCAGGGACCCGGGACAGGGGGCATTAGATACGCAGTATTTT,CASRDPGQGALDTQYF